Below, one TCR beta chain is given with its context. Its antigen is undetermined. These data belong to a study of blood T cells in healthy people across ages. Trimming took 1 base from V and 7 from J; bases not matched to a gene: 6. CDR3 size: 15 residues. Germline V gene data show CDR1 as MNHNS and CDR2 as SASEGT. Findings and caveats of the study: Naive T cell percentage and TCR beta diversity correlated strongly.

The authors ran a second PCR of about 6 to 11 cycles using a sample-barcoded 5' primer and a J-beta primer mix. Every cDNA molecule carried a tag from a template-switch adaptor bearing 12 random nucleotides. From each sample, at least 2.5 million paired-end reads containing CDR3 were obtained. One entry per CDR3 protein, called by TCRdb with MiXCR from the 5' RACE reads. The sample has approximately 1,000,000 distinct CDR3 sequences; over 35% are singletons. The rearrangement links TRBV6-1 to TRBJ2-1, with 8 positions matching TRBD2. Input material: blood. This clonotype was sampled from a woman in her sixties or seventies in good health. CDR3 sequence reads: CASSEDRLAPNEQFF. Here the CDR3 DNA reads TGTGCCAGCAGTGAAGACAGACTAGCGCCAAATGAGCAGTTCTTC.